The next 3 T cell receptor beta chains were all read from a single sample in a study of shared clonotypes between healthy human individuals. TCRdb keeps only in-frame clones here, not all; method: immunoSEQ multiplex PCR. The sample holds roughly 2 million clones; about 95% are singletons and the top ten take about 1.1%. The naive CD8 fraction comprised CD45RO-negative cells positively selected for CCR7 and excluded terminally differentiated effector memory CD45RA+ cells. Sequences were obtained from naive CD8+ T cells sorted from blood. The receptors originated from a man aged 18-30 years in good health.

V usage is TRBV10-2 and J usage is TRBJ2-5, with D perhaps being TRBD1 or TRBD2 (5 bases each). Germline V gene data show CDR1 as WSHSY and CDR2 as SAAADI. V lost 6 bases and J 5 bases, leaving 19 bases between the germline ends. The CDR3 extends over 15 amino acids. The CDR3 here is CASRGPLGESETQYF. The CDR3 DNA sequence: TGCGCCAGCAGGGGTCCCTTGGGGGAGAGTGAGACCCAGTACTTC.

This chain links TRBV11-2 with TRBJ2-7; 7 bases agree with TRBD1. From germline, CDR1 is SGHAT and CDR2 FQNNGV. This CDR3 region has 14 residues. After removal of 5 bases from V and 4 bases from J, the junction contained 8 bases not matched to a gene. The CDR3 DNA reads TGTGCCAGCAGCCGAGCCGGGACAGCTTACGAGCAGTACTTC. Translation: CASSRAGTAYEQYF.

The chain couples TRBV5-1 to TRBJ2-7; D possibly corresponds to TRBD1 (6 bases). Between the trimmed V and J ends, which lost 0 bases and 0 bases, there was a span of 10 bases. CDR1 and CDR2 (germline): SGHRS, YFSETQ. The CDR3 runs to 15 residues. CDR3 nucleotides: TGCGCCAGCAGCTTGGCCTGGACAGACTCCTACGAGCAGTACTTC. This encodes CASSLAWTDSYEQYF.